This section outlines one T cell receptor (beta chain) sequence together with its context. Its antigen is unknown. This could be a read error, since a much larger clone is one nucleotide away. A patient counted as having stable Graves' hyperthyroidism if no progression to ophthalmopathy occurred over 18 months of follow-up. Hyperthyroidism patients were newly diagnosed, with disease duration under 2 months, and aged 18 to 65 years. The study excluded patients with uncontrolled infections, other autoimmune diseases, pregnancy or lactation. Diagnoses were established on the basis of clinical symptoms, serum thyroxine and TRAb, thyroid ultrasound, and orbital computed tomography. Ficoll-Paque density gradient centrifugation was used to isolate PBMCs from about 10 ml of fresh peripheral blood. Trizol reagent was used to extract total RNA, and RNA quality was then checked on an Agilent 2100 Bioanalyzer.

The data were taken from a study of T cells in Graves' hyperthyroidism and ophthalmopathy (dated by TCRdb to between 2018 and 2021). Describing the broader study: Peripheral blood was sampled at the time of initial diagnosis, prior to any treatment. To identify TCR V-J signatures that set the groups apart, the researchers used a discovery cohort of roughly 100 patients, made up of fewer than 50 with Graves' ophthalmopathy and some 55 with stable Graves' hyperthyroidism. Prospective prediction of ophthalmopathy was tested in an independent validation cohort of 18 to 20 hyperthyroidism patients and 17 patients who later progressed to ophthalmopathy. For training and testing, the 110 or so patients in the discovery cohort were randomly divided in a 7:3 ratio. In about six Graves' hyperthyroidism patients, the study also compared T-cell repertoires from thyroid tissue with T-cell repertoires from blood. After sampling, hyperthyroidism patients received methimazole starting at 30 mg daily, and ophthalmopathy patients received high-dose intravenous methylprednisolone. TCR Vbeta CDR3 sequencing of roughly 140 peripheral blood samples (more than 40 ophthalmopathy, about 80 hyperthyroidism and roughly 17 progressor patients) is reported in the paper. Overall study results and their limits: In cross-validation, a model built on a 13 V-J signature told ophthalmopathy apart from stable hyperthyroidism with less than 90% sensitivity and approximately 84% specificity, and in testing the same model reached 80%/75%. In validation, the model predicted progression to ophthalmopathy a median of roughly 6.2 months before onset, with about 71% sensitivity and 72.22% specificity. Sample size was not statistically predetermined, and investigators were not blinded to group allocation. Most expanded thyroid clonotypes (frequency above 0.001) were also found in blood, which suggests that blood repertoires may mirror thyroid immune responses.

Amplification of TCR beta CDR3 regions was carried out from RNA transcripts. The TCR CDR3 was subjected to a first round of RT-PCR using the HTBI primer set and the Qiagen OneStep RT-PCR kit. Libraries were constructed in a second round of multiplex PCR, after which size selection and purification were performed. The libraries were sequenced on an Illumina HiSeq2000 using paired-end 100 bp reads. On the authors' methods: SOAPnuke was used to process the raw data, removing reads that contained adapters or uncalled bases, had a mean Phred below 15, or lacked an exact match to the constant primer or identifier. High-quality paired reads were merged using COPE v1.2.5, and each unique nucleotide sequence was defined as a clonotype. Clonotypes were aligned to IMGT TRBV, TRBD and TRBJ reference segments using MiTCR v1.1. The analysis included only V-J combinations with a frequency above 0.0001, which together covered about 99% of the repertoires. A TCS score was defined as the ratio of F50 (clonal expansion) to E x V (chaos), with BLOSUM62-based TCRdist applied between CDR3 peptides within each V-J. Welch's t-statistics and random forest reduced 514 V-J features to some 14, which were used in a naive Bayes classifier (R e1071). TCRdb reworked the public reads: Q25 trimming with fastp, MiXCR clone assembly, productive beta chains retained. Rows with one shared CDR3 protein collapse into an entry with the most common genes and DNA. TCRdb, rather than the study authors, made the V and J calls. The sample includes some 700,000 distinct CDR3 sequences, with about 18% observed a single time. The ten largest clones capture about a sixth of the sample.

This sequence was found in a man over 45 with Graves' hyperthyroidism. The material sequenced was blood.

The DNA sequence reads TGTGCCAGCAGTGCCCGGACAGACCTCAATCAGCCCCAGCATTTT. It encodes CASSARTDLNQPQHF. The chain couples TRBV27 to TRBJ1-5; the D region possibly corresponds to TRBD1 (6 bases align). Trimming at the junction amounts to 5 bases on V and 3 bases on J, and the germline ends lie 14 bases apart. From cysteine to phenylalanine, the CDR3 is 15 amino acids long. The CDR3 DNA has 45 bases and is translated from base 1. CDR1 and CDR2 were assigned from the germline V gene (reference sequence) as MNHEY and SMNVEV.